This record concerns one T cell receptor beta chain sequence. This CDR3 is 14 amino acids long. Germline V lookup: CDR1 ENHRY, CDR2 SYGVKD. The trim removed 8 bases at V and 5 bases at J, leaving 11 bases unmatched. The assay was immunoSEQ multiplex PCR, and TCRdb's table has in-frame clones only and misses some. The data hold tens of thousands of clones, with approximately 94% observed a single time. The sample is drawn from a study of technical replicates of blood from a handful of donors. Material: T cells isolated from PBMCs. The V call is TRBV10-3, the J call TRBJ2-5; 7 bases are shared with TRBD2. This receptor was obtained from a human donor in good health. CDR3 nucleotides: TGTGCCATCGCCCCCGGGCGGGAGAGTGAGACCCAGTACTTC. As protein: CAIAPGRESETQYF.